Below are 25 T cell receptor beta chains sequenced from a single sample in a study of blood T cell repertoires in COVID-19. Method: immunoSEQ multiplex PCR; TCRdb's copy keeps in-frame clones and lacks some. The repertoire holds about 190,000 clones, with around 80% as singletons. The sample comprised peripheral blood. The receptors come from a woman aged 80 or older with active or convalescent COVID-19.

This sequence joins TRBV28 and TRBJ1-6; TRBD1 might be the D (6 bases). V was shortened by 3 bases and J by 9 bases, with 15 bases between the two germline ends. Germline V CDR1 and CDR2: MDHEN, SYDVKM. This CDR3 has 15 residues. CDR3 nucleotides: TGTGCCAGCAGTTTGGGTGGGCAGGGGTCTTCACCCCTCCACTTT. It encodes CASSLGGQGSSPLHF.

This clone has a handful of counts. The chain couples TRBV7-9 to TRBJ1-2; D is possibly TRBD1 (5 bases). The CDR3 totals 14 residues. CDR1 and CDR2 from the germline V gene are SEHNR and FQNEAQ (reference sequence). Deletions cut 5 bases from V and 7 bases from J, with 17 bases between. Here the CDR3 reads CASSPSGGKGGYTF. CDR3 nucleotides: TGTGCCAGCAGCCCAAGCGGGGGGAAGGGTGGCTACACCTTC.

The chain couples TRBV7-2 to TRBJ1-5; 7 bases match TRBD1. This CDR3 has 16 amino acids. Per germline, CDR1 SGHTA and CDR2 FQGNSA. The junction had 4 bases not matched to a gene; V was cut back by 1 base and J by 1 base. The CDR3 DNA follows: TGTGCCAGCAGCTTAGGAGGCAGGGGGAGCAATCAGCCCCAGCATTTT. This translates into CASSLGGRGSNQPQHF.

The rearrangement joins TRBV9 to TRBJ2-2; D is unclear. Germline V gene data show CDR1 as SGDLS and CDR2 as YYNGEE. V lost 0 bases and J lost 1, with 4 bases in between. CDR3 size: 14 residues. CDR3 sequence reads: CASSVDGNTGELFF. For the CDR3, the DNA is TGTGCCAGCAGCGTAGACGGGAACACCGGGGAGCTGTTTTTT.

The chain recombines TRBV28 with TRBJ2-5; D ambiguous. Between the trimmed V and J ends, which lost 3 bases and 1 base, there was a span of 9 bases. From germline, CDR1 is MDHEN and CDR2 SYDVKM. The CDR3 has 14 residues. CDR3 DNA: TGTGCCAGCAGTTTTATTAGCATCCAAGAGACCCAGTACTTC. Its protein is CASSFISIQETQYF.

This chain connects TRBV18 to TRBJ2-3, with D uncertain. Germline CDR1 KGHSH, CDR2 LQKENI. The CDR3 totals 15 residues. V gave up 3 bases and J gave up 2 bases, with 12 bases separating them. The CDR3 sequence is CASSPPLGNTDTQYF. In nucleotides, the CDR3 is TGTGCCAGCTCACCCCCCCTTGGCAACACAGATACGCAGTATTTT.

This chain uses TRBV7-9 with TRBJ2-7, with D tentatively TRBD2 (7 bases). Germline V gives CDR1 SEHNR, CDR2 FQNEAQ (reference sequence). The CDR3 spans 14 residues. Trimming removed 3 bases from V and 6 bases from J, with 15 bases in between. In DNA form, the CDR3 reads TGTGCCAGCAGCTTCGGGGGGCAAGGCCGCGAGCAGTACTTC. Translation gives CASSFGGQGREQYF.

J is TRBJ2-3 and V is TRBV10-3, with 12 bases lining up with TRBD1. V lost 7 bases to trimming and J lost 0 bases; unmatched junction nucleotides: 11. The CDR3 length is 18 residues. Germline V CDR1 and CDR2: ENHRY, SYGVKD. The CDR3 DNA sequence: TGTGCCATCAAGGGGACAGGGGGCCTTGGGTACAGCACAGATACGCAGTATTTT. The encoded protein is CAIKGTGGLGYSTDTQYF.

On this clone itself: This clone may be a read error of a much larger clone one base away. This chain joins TRBV7-9 and TRBJ2-7; 9 bases map to TRBD1. The CDR3 has 14 residues. Per germline, CDR1 SEHNR and CDR2 FQNEAQ (reference sequence). Trimming at V came to 4 bases and at J to 2 bases, leaving 3 bases not matched to a gene. The DNA of the CDR3 is TGTGCCAGCAGCTCCGGGACAGGGACCTACGAGCAGTACTTC. Its translation: CASSSGTGTYEQYF.

The chain has TRBV18 and TRBJ2-2; no definite D call. Germline values: CDR1 KGHSH, CDR2 LQKENI. V lost 0 bases and J 8 bases, leaving 13 bases between the germline ends. CDR3 length equals 15 residues. The CDR3 is CASSPPVRTPGELFF. In nucleotides, the CDR3 is TGTGCCAGCTCACCACCGGTTCGTACTCCGGGGGAGCTGTTTTTT.

This clone was counted between two and nine times. The CDR3 DNA follows: TGTGCCAGCAGCTTATCCTCAGGATGGGACACTGAAGCTTTCTTT. Translated: CASSLSSGWDTEAFF. The rearrangement joins TRBV7-9 to TRBJ1-1; D is unresolved. CDR3 length equals 15 residues. CDR1 SEHNR and CDR2 FQNEAQ come from the germline V gene (reference sequence). V lost 2 bases and J lost 3, with 13 bases in between.

This clone came up once. With a much larger clone just one base away, this may be a read error. The chain joins TRBV7-9 to TRBJ2-7, with 7 bases fitting TRBD1. The CDR3 length is 13 residues. Trimming at V came to 4 bases and at J to 3 bases, leaving 3 bases not matched to a gene. CDR1 is SEHNR and CDR2 is FQNEAQ in the germline V gene (reference sequence). The CDR3 DNA sequence: TGTGCCAGCAGCTCCGGACAGGACTACGAGCAGTACTTC. This encodes CASSSGQDYEQYF.

This clone was recorded once. The CDR3 region is CASGLTGQTNTEAFF. The CDR3 nucleotides read TGTGCTAGTGGTTTGACTGGACAGACGAACACTGAAGCTTTCTTT. V gene TRBV12-5 combines with J gene TRBJ1-1; tentative D call: TRBD1 (6 bases). Trimming removed 2 bases from V and 1 base from J, with 11 bases in between. Germline CDR1 reads LGHNT; CDR2 reads FRNRAP. The CDR3 extends over 15 amino acids. Looking up the rest from reference TRBV12-5 and TRBJ1-1 gives the full variable domain: DARVTQTPRHKVTEMGQEVTMRCQPILGHNTVFWYRQTMMQGLELLAYFRNRAPLDDSGMPKDRFSAEMPDATLATLKIQPSEPRDSAVYFCASGLTGQTNTEAFFGQGTRLTVV.

This chain links TRBV12-3 or TRBV12-4 with TRBJ2-1, with D uncertain. Trimming left V 6 bases short and J 3 bases short, with 6 bases between. The CDR3 consists of 12 residues. CDR3 in amino acids: CASSSVYNEQFF. In nucleotides, the CDR3 is TGTGCCAGCAGCTCTGTCTACAATGAGCAGTTCTTC.

The chain recombines TRBV13 with TRBJ2-7; D call uncertain. Germline V gives CDR1 PRHDT, CDR2 FYEKMQ (reference sequence). CDR3 size: 12 residues. Trimming took off 11 bases at V and 13 bases at J, with 24 bases between the two ends. The CDR3 DNA is TGTGCCTGCGCCTTAGTGGGCAGCCAGCTTTACTTC. It encodes CACALVGSQLYF.

The chain couples TRBV11-2 to TRBJ1-2; 10 bases align to TRBD1. The CDR3 contains 16 residues. Germline V CDR1 and CDR2: SGHAT, FQNNGV. J was trimmed by 5 bases and V by 0 bases; bases with no gene match: 6. CDR3 DNA: TGTGCCAGCAGCTTAGATGGGGGGACAGGGGTTTATGGCTACACCTTC. Translation gives CASSLDGGTGVYGYTF. The full variable domain, completed using reference TRBV11-2 and TRBJ1-2, is EAGVAQSPRYKIIEKRQSVAFWCNPISGHATLYWYQQILGQGPKLLIQFQNNGVVDDSQLPKDRFSAERLKGVDSTLKIQPAKLEDSAVYLCASSLDGGTGVYGYTFGSGTRLTVV.

This clone was recorded a few times. The chain uses TRBV5-1 and TRBJ2-3, with 11 bases aligning to TRBD2. Germline loops: CDR1 SGHRS, CDR2 YFSETQ. V lost 4 bases, J lost 2 bases, and 9 bases stayed unmatched. CDR3 length: 17 amino acids. CDR3 sequence reads: CASSPQLAGVSTDTQYF. The CDR3, as DNA: TGCGCCAGCAGCCCCCAACTAGCGGGGGTTTCCACAGATACGCAGTATTTT.

The V call is TRBV5-5, the J call TRBJ2-2; D uncertain. V was trimmed by 4 bases and J by 3 bases, leaving 13 bases between them. The germline V gene has CDR1 SGHKS and CDR2 YYEKEE (reference sequence). The CDR3 is 15 amino acids. CDR3 DNA: TGTGCCAGCAGCGCGGCCCCATGGGACACCGGGGAGCTGTTTTTT. Translation: CASSAAPWDTGELFF. The entire variable domain, with the rest obtained from reference TRBV5-5 and TRBJ2-2, is as follows: DAGVTQSPTHLIKTRGQQVTLRCSPISGHKSVSWYQQVLGQGPQFIFQYYEKEERGRGNFPDRFSARQFPNYSSELNVNALLLGDSALYLCASSAAPWDTGELFFGEGSRLTVL.

CDR3 protein: CASSNKSNPPYGYTF. The CDR3 nucleotides read TGTGCCAGCAGTAACAAGTCAAACCCCCCCTATGGCTACACCTTC. The V gene is TRBV6-2 or TRBV6-3, the J gene TRBJ1-2; D is undetermined. CDR1 and CDR2 from the germline V gene are MNHEY and SVGEGT. With 5 bases removed from V and 4 bases from J, the gap between germline ends came to 17 bases. This CDR3 spans 15 amino acids.

DNA of the CDR3: TGTGCCAGCAGCCCCAGACAGGGACCGATCTATGGCTACACCTTC. Protein product: CASSPRQGPIYGYTF. The J gene is TRBJ1-2, the V gene TRBV7-9; 7 bases agree with TRBD1. V dropped 5 bases and J dropped 4; count of bases not matched to a gene: 10. This CDR3 is built from 15 residues. Germline CDR1 reads SEHNR; CDR2 reads FQNEAQ (reference sequence). Full variable domain (outside the CDR3, taken from reference TRBV7-9 and TRBJ1-2): DTGVSQNPRHKITKRGQNVTFRCDPISEHNRLYWYRQTLGQGPEFLTYFQNEAQLEKSRLLSDRFSAERPKGSFSTLEIQRTEQGDSAMYLCASSPRQGPIYGYTFGSGTRLTVV.

For this clone: This same CDR3 is encoded by further DNA sequences in the sample. The genes are TRBV30 and TRBJ2-7; D might be TRBD1 (5 bases). CDR3 length: 12 residues. From germline, CDR1 is GTSNPN and CDR2 SVGIG (reference sequence). Trimming cost V 0 bases and J 4 bases, with 7 bases left between them. Here the CDR3 reads CAWSVQGYEQYF. The CDR3 coding sequence is TGTGCCTGGAGTGTCCAGGGATACGAGCAGTACTTC.

This clone has just one count. The CDR3 protein is CASRSLLETQYF. CDR3 sequence (DNA): TGTGCCAGCAGGTCCCTTTTGGAGACCCAGTACTTC. This chain links TRBV11-2 with TRBJ2-5; D not resolved. V was clipped by 6 bases and J by 5 bases, with 10 bases between them. CDR3 size: 12 residues. The germline V gene encodes CDR1 SGHAT and CDR2 FQNNGV.

The rearrangement joins TRBV28 to TRBJ1-3, with 8 bases lining up with TRBD1. CDR1 and CDR2 from the germline V gene are MDHEN and SYDVKM. This CDR3 region has 14 residues. Trimming removed 6 bases from V and 2 bases from J; junction bases left unmatched: 3. The CDR3 coding sequence is TGTGCCAGCAGCTTACAGGGGGCTGGAAACACCATATATTTT. Translation gives CASSLQGAGNTIYF.

CDR3 in amino acids: CASSLQGQGEAFF. CDR3 nucleotide sequence: TGTGCCAGCAGCCTACAAGGACAGGGTGAAGCTTTCTTT. The genes are TRBV16 and TRBJ1-1, with TRBD1 matching 8 bases. This CDR3 spans 13 amino acids. V lost 4 bases to trimming and J lost 7 bases; unmatched junction nucleotides: 5. The germline V gene encodes CDR1 KGHSY and CDR2 FQNENV. Complete variable domain (other parts from reference TRBV16 and TRBJ1-1): GEEVAQTPKHLVRGEGQKAKLYCAPIKGHSYVFWYQQVLKNEFKFLISFQNENVFDETGMPKERFSAKCLPNSPCSLEIQATKLEDSAVYFCASSLQGQGEAFFGQGTRLTVV.

This chain joins TRBV28 and TRBJ1-1, with 8 bases matching TRBD1. Germline loops: CDR1 MDHEN, CDR2 SYDVKM. The CDR3 loop spans 16 amino acids. Trimming removed 1 base from V and 4 bases from J; junction bases left unmatched: 8. The CDR3 sequence: CASSLLTGVESTEAFF. The CDR3 DNA reads TGTGCCAGCAGTTTATTGACAGGGGTGGAGAGCACTGAAGCTTTCTTT.